This T cell receptor (beta chain) is drawn from a study of vaccination and CD4 T cells after COVID-19. Background on the study: The convalescent population consisted of six males and four females, two of whom were of Hispanic ethnicity. Each participant was administered two doses of a vaccine, which was either BNT162b2 or mRNA-1273. Cultures designated as controls were supplied with a CEFX pool, an HIV-1 Nef pool, or no peptide. The post-vaccine samples came a median approximately 72 days after dose two (range 14 to 241).

Germline lookup yields CDR1 MNHNS and CDR2 SASEGT. The CDR3 is 14 amino acids. Losses at the gene ends were 5 bases for V and 5 bases for J; bases not matched to a gene: 3. A note on this clonotype: The antigen remains undetermined.

CD4+ T cells that had been cultured provided DNA sequenced with the Oncomine TCR Beta short-read assay. TCRdb recomputed calls from the PCR reads with MiXCR, one row per CDR3 protein. The repertoire holds about 26,000 distinct CDR3 sequences, with about 40% as singletons. Treatment meaning: approximately nine-day PBMC culture with coronavirus spike peptide pools or control peptides (ViraFEST assay). The chain employs TRBV6-1 and TRBJ1-2; TRBD1 matches 12 bases. The clonotype comes from a human donor who had recovered from COVID-19. The material sequenced was CD4+ T cells from blood, cultured in vitro. The CDR3 is CASSRDRGQYGYTF. The CDR3 region has the DNA TGTGCCAGCAGTCGGGACAGGGGGCAATATGGCTACACCTTC.